This TCR beta chain came from a study of metastatic and nonmetastatic thyroid tumors. Overall study: Comparison of repertoires was carried out across blood and tumor or nodule tissue from malignant and benign thyroid patients. Whole-study results and caveats: Malignant thyroid tumors reportedly had TCR beta diversity that was significantly higher than in benign nodules, in blood and tumor.

TCRdb ran MiXCR on the PCR reads. The table includes 20,000 to 30,000 clones, approximately 13% detected once. This CDR3 has 12 residues. V was cut by 0 bases and J by 6 bases, with 6 bases left in between. Germline V gene lookup returns CDR1 SEHNR and CDR2 FQNEAQ (reference sequence). There are many counts of this clone. Its target is not known. Different DNA sequences within this sample yield the same CDR3. Until they underwent thyroid surgery, no patient had received any treatment. The source material was blood. This chain uses TRBV7-9 with TRBJ2-7, with D unresolved. This receptor was identified in a female donor with papillary thyroid cancer or a benign thyroid nodule (not recorded which). Some clones in this sample may be carry-over from other donors' samples. The CDR3 region is CASSLAGSEQYF. The CDR3 nucleotides are TGTGCCAGCAGCTTAGCGGGGTCCGAGCAGTACTTC. The full variable domain, in which reference TRBV7-9 and TRBJ2-7 provide the parts outside the CDR3, is DTGVSQNPRHKITKRGQNVTFRCDPISEHNRLYWYRQTLGQGPEFLTYFQNEAQLEKSRLLSDRFSAERPKGSFSTLEIQRTEQGDSAMYLCASSLAGSEQYFGPGTRLTVT.